The sequence of this T cell receptor beta chain was determined in a study of type 1 regulatory T cells. This CDR3 spans 12 amino acids. Germline V gene data show CDR1 as DFQATT and CDR2 as SNEGSKA (reference sequence). TCRdb re-derived calls from the reads in MiXCR, one entry per CDR3 protein. This table holds about 68,000 distinct CDR3 sequences, around 63% found once. Comment on this clonotype: Its cognate antigen is unknown.

Sequencing was done on a sample of cultured T cells, either the whole culture or a sorted T cell fraction (not recorded which). Subset reported: Tr1-enriched cell product generated in vitro against host alloantigens. This chain connects TRBV20-1 to TRBJ2-2; 11 positions match TRBD2. The clonotype originates from a human donor in good health. CDR3 DNA: TGCCTTATAGCGGGAGGGCCCGGTCGGCTGTTTTTT. The encoded protein is CLIAGGPGRLFF.